This T cell receptor (beta chain) is from a study of blood T cells in healthy people across ages. Primers used in a second PCR of roughly 7 to 11 cycles were a sample-barcoded 5' primer and a J-beta primer mix. TCRdb itself ran the 5' RACE reads through MiXCR, one entry per CDR3 protein. The sample yields about 680,000 distinct CDR3 sequences, around 45% seen once. The CDR3 has 14 amino acids. V lost 4 bases, J lost 6 bases, and 16 bases lay in between. Germline V gene data show CDR1 as SGDLS and CDR2 as YYNGEE. The chain links TRBV9 to TRBJ1-2; no firm D call. Source material: blood. This sequence originates from a woman aged 60 to 75 in good health. The chain's CDR3 is CASSRRWQRNGYTF. CDR3 DNA sequence: TGTGCCAGCAGCCGTAGGTGGCAACGGAATGGCTACACCTTC. Based on the CDR3 plus reference TRBV9 and TRBJ1-2, the full variable domain is DSGVTQTPKHLITATGQRVTLRCSPRSGDLSVYWYQQSLDQGLQFLIQYYNGEERAKGNILERFSAQQFPDLHSELNLSSLELGDSALYFCASSRRWQRNGYTFGSGTRLTVV.